This T cell receptor beta chain was identified in a study of T-cell reconstitution after alpha-beta-depleted transplantation in children. This clonotype was counted at least ten times. Germline V gene lookup returns CDR1 WSHSY and CDR2 SAAADI. This CDR3 is 11 amino acids long. The germline V and J ends were trimmed by 9 bases and 9 bases, with 13 bases remaining between them. Preparation of the TCRbeta library involved a method that used unique molecular identifiers. Using its own MiXCR run on the PCR reads, TCRdb lists one record per CDR3 protein. The sample has some 220,000 distinct CDR3 sequences, approximately 11% seen once.

The clonotype originates from a child less than two years old with acute myeloid leukemia, due to receive a stem cell transplant. The material was PBMCs, obtained before TCRalphabeta/CD19-depleted stem cell transplant. This chain links TRBV10-2 with TRBJ2-3; no clear D gene. The CDR3 loop is CARASECTQYF. The CDR3 nucleotides are TGCGCCAGGGCATCAGAGTGCACGCAGTATTTT.